This TCR beta chain was sequenced during a study of blood T cell repertoires in COVID-19. In the study overall: COVID-19 samples collected from the United States, Italy and Spain covered acute and convalescent phases.

In the authors' methods: Using reference gene primer amplification, nucleated cell counts were estimated. Assay: immunoSEQ multiplex PCR; the TCRdb copy retains only in-frame clones and omits some. V and J calls and clone size are as listed in that table; D and trimming were resolved from the DNA. Among 240,000 or so clones listed, around 87% were seen once. The count of this clone is one. J gave up 7 bases and V 2 bases, and 10 bases lay outside the gene matches. CDR3 length: 15 residues. CDR1 is SGHRS and CDR2 is YFSETQ in the germline V gene. The V gene is TRBV5-1, the J gene TRBJ2-7; 9 nucleotides match TRBD1. The TCR was taken from a woman in her 70s with active or convalescent COVID-19. Sequencing was performed on peripheral blood. For the CDR3, the DNA is TGCGCCAGCAGCTTCAAATTACAGGGGGCGGGTGAGCAGTACTTC. Its protein is CASSFKLQGAGEQYF. The full variable domain, rest sourced from reference TRBV5-1 and TRBJ2-7, is KAGVTQTPRYLIKTRGQQVTLSCSPISGHRSVSWYQQTPGQGLQFLFEYFSETQRNKGNFPGRFSGRQFSNSRSEMNVSTLELGDSALYLCASSFKLQGAGEQYFGPGTRLTVT.